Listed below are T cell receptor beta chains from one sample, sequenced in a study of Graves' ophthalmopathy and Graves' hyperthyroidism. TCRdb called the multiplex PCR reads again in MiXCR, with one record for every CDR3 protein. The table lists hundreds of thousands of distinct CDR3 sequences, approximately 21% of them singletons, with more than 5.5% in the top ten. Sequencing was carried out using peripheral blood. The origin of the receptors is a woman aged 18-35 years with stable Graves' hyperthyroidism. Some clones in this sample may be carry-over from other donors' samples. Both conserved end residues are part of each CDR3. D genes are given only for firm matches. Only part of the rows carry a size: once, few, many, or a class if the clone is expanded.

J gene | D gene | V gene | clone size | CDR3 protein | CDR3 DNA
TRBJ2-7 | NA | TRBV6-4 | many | CASSDSAGDPYEQYF | TGTGCCAGCAGTGACTCGGCCGGGGATCCTTACGAGCAGTACTTC
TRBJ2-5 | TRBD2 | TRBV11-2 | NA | CASGAGVQETQYF | TGTGCCAGCGGGGCGGGGGTCCAAGAGACCCAGTACTTC
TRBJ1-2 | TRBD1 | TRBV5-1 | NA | CASSTSDRGGYTF | TGCGCCAGCAGCACGTCGGACAGGGGTGGCTACACCTTC
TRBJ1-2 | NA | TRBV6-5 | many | CASSYSTGSLPYGYTF | TGTGCCAGCAGTTACTCGACGGGGTCCCTCCCCTATGGCTACACCTTC
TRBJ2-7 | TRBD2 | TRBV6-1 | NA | CASSMPGVLAGGGEQYF | TGTGCCAGCTCCATGCCAGGGGTACTAGCGGGAGGTGGAGAGCAGTACTTC
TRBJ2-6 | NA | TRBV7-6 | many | CASSLNGDSGANVLTF | TGTGCCAGCAGCCTGAACGGCGACTCTGGGGCCAACGTCCTGACTTTC
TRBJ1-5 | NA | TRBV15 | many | CATNFRGHQPQHF | TGTGCCACCAATTTCCGGGGGCATCAGCCCCAGCATTTT
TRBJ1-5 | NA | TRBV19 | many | CASRTTLGQPQHF | TGTGCCAGTAGGACAACCCTAGGTCAGCCCCAGCATTTT
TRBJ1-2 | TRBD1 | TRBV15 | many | CATSNIQGRDGYTF | TGTGCCACCAGCAACATACAGGGGAGGGATGGCTACACCTTC
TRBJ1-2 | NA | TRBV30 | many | CAWSVVGARSYGYTF | TGTGCCTGGAGCGTAGTGGGAGCCAGGTCCTATGGCTACACCTTC
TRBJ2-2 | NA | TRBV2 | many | CASSERSGNTGELFF | TGTGCCAGCAGTGAGAGGAGCGGGAACACCGGGGAGCTGTTTTTT
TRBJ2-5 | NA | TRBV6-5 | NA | CAISHRVGEETQYF | TGTGCCATCAGTCACAGGGTGGGGGAAGAGACCCAGTACTTC
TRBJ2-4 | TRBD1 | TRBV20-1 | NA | CSARGTGRGFKNIQYF | TGCAGTGCTAGAGGGACAGGAAGGGGGTTTAAAAACATTCAGTACTTC
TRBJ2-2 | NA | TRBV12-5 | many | CASGLVPLPVGPRNTGELFF | TGTGCTAGTGGTTTGGTCCCTCTCCCCGTAGGGCCGAGAAACACCGGGGAGCTGTTTTTT
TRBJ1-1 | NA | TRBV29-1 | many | CSVELFYAEAFF | TGCAGCGTTGAATTGTTTTACGCTGAAGCTTTCTTT
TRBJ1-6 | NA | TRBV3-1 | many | CASSYRQDYNSPLHF | TGTGCCAGCAGTTATCGACAGGACTATAATTCACCCCTCCACTTT
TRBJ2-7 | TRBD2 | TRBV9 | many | CASSVGGLGPYEQYF | TGTGCCAGCAGCGTAGGGGGACTAGGTCCCTACGAGCAGTACTTC
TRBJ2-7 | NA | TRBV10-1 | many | CASSESETANYYEQYF | TGCGCCAGCAGTGAGTCAGAGACAGCGAACTACTACGAGCAGTACTTC
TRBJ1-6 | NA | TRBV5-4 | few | CASSLGQAASSPLHF | TGTGCCAGCAGCTTGGGACAGGCCGCTAGTTCACCCCTCCACTTT
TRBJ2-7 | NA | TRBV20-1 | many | CSARDLQEPTYEQYF | TGCAGTGCTAGAGATCTACAGGAACCGACCTACGAGCAGTACTTC
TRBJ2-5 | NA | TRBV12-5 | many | CASASQETQYF | TGTGCTAGTGCTTCTCAAGAGACCCAGTACTTC
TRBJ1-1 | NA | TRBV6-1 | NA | CASSVAGTSNTEAFF | TGTGCCAGCAGCGTCGCCGGGACATCGAACACTGAAGCTTTCTTT
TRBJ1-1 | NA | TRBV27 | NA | CASRPGVNTEAFF | TGTGCCAGCCGTCCGGGGGTGAACACTGAAGCTTTCTTT
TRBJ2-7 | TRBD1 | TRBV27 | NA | CASSSGTGGKEQYF | TGTGCCAGCAGTTCTGGGACAGGGGGCAAAGAGCAGTACTTC
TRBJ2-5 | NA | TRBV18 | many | CASSPSSYGQETQYF | TGTGCCAGCTCACCTTCGAGTTACGGCCAAGAGACCCAGTACTTC
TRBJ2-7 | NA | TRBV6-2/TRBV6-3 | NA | CASSPWGPYEQYF | TGTGCCAGCAGCCCGTGGGGGCCCTACGAGCAGTACTTC
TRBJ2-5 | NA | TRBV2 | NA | CASRPQGRGGETQYF | TGTGCCAGCAGGCCCCAGGGGCGAGGCGGGGAGACCCAGTACTTC
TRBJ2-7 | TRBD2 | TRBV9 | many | CASTPAGAGDEQYF | TGTGCCAGCACCCCGGCGGGAGCGGGGGACGAGCAGTACTTC
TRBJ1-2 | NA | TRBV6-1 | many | CASSLGINYGYTF | TGTGCCAGCAGCCTCGGGATTAACTATGGCTACACCTTC
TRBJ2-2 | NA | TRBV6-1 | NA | CASSALVANTGELFF | TGTGCCAGCAGTGCATTAGTGGCGAACACCGGGGAGCTGTTTTTC
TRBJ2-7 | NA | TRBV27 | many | CASSFAGSSYEQYF | TGTGCCAGCAGTTTCGCAGGCAGCTCCTACGAGCAGTACTTC
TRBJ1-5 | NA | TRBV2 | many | CASSAGDYSNQPQHF | TGTGCCAGCAGTGCAGGGGATTATAGCAATCAGCCCCAGCATTTT
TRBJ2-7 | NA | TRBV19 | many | CASSLRTVTAYEQYF | TGTGCCAGTAGCCTTCGGACAGTGACCGCCTACGAGCAGTACTTC
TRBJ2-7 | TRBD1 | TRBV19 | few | CASSIRDRGNEQYF | TGTGCCAGTAGTATACGGGACAGGGGAAACGAGCAGTACTTC
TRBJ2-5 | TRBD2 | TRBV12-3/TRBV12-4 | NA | CASSLGLAGVLGTQYF | TGTGCCAGCAGTTTAGGGCTAGCGGGGGTTCTCGGGACCCAGTACTTC
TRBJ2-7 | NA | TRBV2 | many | CASNDEGGKQYF | TGTGCCAGCAATGACGAGGGGGGGAAGCAGTACTTC
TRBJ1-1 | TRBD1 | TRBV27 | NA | CASSASYSGTGATTEAFF | TGTGCCAGCAGCGCCAGCTATTCCGGGACAGGGGCGACCACTGAAGCTTTCTTT
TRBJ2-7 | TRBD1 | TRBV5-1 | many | CASSLVGGQGAYEQYF | TGCGCCAGCAGCTTGGTCGGGGGACAGGGGGCCTACGAGCAGTACTTC
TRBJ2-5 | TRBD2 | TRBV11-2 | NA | CASSLAPSGGAQYF | TGTGCCAGCAGCTTAGCCCCTAGCGGGGGGGCCCAGTACTTC
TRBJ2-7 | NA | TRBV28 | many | CASPSGGGGLPYEQYF | TGTGCCAGCCCATCCGGGGGTGGCGGTCTCCCTTACGAGCAGTACTTC
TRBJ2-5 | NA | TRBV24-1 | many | CATSDRGGSETQYF | TGTGCCACCTCGGATAGAGGGGGGTCGGAGACCCAGTACTTC
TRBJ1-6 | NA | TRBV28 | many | CASSLGGTSSSAPLHF | TGTGCCAGCAGTTTAGGTGGGACTTCATCTAGCGCACCCCTCCACTTT
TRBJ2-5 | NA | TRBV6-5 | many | CASSYSGDQETQYF | TGTGCCAGCAGTTACTCGGGGGATCAAGAGACCCAGTACTTC
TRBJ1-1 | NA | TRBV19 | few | CASARGMNTEAFF | TGTGCCAGTGCGAGGGGGATGAACACTGAAGCTTTCTTT
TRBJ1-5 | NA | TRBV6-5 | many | CASSLQISQPQHF | TGTGCCAGCAGTTTACAGATTAGTCAGCCCCAGCATTTT
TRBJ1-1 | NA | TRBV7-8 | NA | CASSLSEGFSRTEAFF | TGTGCCAGCAGCTTAAGTGAGGGCTTCTCTAGGACTGAAGCTTTCTTT
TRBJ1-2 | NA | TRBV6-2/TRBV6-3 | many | CASSYVGADNYGYTF | TGTGCCAGCAGTTACGTGGGGGCGGACAACTATGGCTACACCTTC
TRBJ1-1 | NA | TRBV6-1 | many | CASSEALRGTEAFF | TGTGCCAGCAGTGAAGCGCTTCGTGGCACTGAAGCTTTCTTT
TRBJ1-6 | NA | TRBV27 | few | CASRSRGYSPLHF | TGTGCCAGCAGGTCCAGGGGTTACTCACCCCTCCACTTT
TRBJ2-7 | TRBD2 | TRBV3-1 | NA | CASSQDRSGSSTYEQYF | TGTGCCAGCAGCCAAGATAGGAGCGGGAGTTCCACCTACGAGCAGTACTTC
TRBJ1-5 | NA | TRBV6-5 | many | CASSYTGRTEPQHF | TGTGCCAGCAGTTACACGGGTCGGACAGAGCCCCAGCATTTT
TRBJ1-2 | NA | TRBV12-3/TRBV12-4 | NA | CASSPQIHFNYGYTF | TGTGCCAGCAGTCCACAGATTCATTTTAACTATGGCTACACCTTC
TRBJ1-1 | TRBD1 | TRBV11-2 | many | CASSRRQGMDTEAFF | TGTGCCAGCAGCCGCCGACAGGGGATGGACACTGAAGCTTTCTTT
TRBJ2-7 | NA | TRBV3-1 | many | CASSQEGQGHEQYF | TGTGCCAGCAGCCAAGAGGGGCAGGGCCACGAGCAGTACTTC